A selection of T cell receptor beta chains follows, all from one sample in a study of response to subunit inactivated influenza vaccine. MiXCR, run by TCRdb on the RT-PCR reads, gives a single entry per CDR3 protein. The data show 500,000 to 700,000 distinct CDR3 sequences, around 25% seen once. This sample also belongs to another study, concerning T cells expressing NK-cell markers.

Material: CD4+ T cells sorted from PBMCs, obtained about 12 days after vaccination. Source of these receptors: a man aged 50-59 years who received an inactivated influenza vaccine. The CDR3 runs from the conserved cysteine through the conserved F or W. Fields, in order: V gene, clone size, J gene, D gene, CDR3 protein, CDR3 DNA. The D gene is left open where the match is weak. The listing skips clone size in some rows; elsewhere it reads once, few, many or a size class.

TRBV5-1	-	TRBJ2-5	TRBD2	CASSFASGGRLETQYF	TGCGCCAGCAGCTTTGCTAGCGGGGGACGGTTGGAGACCCAGTACTTC
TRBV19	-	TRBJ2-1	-	CATMGGPRAYNEQFF	TGTGCCACCATGGGAGGCCCGAGGGCTTACAATGAGCAGTTCTTC
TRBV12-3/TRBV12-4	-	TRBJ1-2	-	CASSLLVGVNGYTF	TGTGCCAGCAGTTTACTGGTAGGGGTTAATGGCTACACCTTC
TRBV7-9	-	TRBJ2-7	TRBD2	CASGLAATYEQYF	TGTGCCAGCGGACTAGCGGCGACCTACGAGCAGTACTTC
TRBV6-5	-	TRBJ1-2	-	CASCYRAESYGYTF	TGTGCCAGCTGTTACCGCGCGGAGAGCTACGGCTACACCTTC
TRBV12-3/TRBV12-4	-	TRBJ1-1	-	CASSFWGGLNTEAFF	TGTGCCAGCAGTTTTTGGGGGGGGTTGAACACTGAAGCTTTCTTT
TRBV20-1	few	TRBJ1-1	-	CSATDRLGTEAFF	TGCAGTGCTACGGACCGCTTGGGCACTGAAGCTTTCTTT
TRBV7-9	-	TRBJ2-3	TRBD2	CASSPAASGGTDTQYF	TGTGCCAGCAGTCCAGCTGCTAGCGGCGGCACAGATACGCAGTATTTT
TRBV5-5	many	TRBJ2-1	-	CASSPGWSGSEQFF	TGTGCCAGCAGCCCCGGATGGTCAGGGAGTGAGCAGTTCTTC
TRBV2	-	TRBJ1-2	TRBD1	CASGPGGAGYGYTF	TGTGCCAGCGGACCAGGGGGCGCGGGCTATGGCTACACCTTC
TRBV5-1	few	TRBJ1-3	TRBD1	CASSLNLGTGTGNTIYF	TGCGCCAGCAGCTTGAACCTGGGGACAGGGACCGGAAACACCATATATTTT
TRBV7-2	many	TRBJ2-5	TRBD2	CASSPSGEQETQYF	TGTGCCAGCAGCCCAAGCGGGGAACAAGAGACCCAGTACTTC
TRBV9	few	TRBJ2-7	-	CASSVGAGEQYF	TGTGCCAGCAGCGTAGGGGCCGGGGAGCAGTACTTC
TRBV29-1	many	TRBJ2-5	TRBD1	CSVQGAPQETQYF	TGCAGCGTCCAGGGGGCGCCCCAAGAGACCCAGTACTTC
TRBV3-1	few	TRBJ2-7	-	CASSLTDNEQYF	TGTGCCAGCAGCCTGACAGACAACGAGCAGTACTTC
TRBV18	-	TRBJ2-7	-	CASSEKVGVYEQYF	TGTGCCAGCTCAGAGAAGGTGGGGGTATACGAGCAGTACTTC
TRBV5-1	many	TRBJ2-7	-	CASSFLRGDYEQYF	TGCGCCAGCAGTTTCTTAAGGGGAGACTACGAGCAGTACTTC
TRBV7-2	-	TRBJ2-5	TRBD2	CASSSRLAGGVQYF	TGTGCCAGCAGCTCCCGACTAGCGGGAGGGGTCCAGTACTTC
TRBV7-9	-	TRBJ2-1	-	CASNRGLDEQFF	TGTGCCAGCAACCGGGGTCTAGATGAGCAGTTCTTC
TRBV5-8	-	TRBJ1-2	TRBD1	CASSLIKGAIYGYTF	TGTGCCAGCAGCTTGATTAAGGGGGCCATCTATGGCTACACCTTC
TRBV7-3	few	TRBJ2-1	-	CASSSKGGIEQFF	TGTGCCAGCAGTTCCAAAGGGGGGATTGAGCAGTTCTTC
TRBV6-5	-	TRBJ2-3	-	CASSYSHSKGDTQYF	TGTGCCAGCAGTTACTCACACAGCAAAGGAGATACGCAGTATTTT
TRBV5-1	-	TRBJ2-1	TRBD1	CASSPRTGAGNEQFF	TGCGCCAGCAGCCCCCGGACAGGGGCCGGTAATGAGCAGTTCTTC
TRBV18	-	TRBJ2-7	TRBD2	CASSATSDEQYF	TGTGCCAGCTCAGCGACTAGCGACGAGCAGTACTTC
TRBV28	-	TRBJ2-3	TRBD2	CASSFSASGGTDTQYF	TGTGCCAGCAGTTTTTCCGCTAGCGGGGGGACAGATACGCAGTATTTT
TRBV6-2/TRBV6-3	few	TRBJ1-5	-	CASSYAARRGTSPQHF	TGTGCCAGCAGTTATGCCGCGAGGAGGGGGACTTCGCCCCAGCATTTT
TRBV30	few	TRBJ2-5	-	CAWSGGMKTQYF	TGTGCCTGGAGTGGGGGGATGAAGACCCAGTACTTC
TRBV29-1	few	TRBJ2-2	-	CSVPSENTGELFF	TGCAGCGTGCCATCAGAGAACACCGGGGAGCTGTTTTTT
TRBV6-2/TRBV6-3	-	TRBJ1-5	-	CASSYSRGGIQPQHF	TGTGCCAGCAGTTACTCGAGGGGCGGGATTCAGCCCCAGCATTTT
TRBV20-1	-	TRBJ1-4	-	CSAIGGAANEKLFF	TGCAGTGCTATCGGGGGCGCGGCTAATGAAAAACTGTTTTTT
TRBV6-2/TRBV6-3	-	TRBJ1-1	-	CASSYWRRGLAFF	TGTGCCAGCAGTTACTGGCGGAGGGGCCTAGCTTTCTTT
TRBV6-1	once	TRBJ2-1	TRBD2	CASRTSGGFGEQFF	TGTGCCAGCAGGACTAGCGGGGGGTTTGGTGAGCAGTTCTTC
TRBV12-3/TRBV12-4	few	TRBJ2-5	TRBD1	CASSPQPQGTGQTQYF	TGTGCCAGCAGTCCGCAACCACAGGGGACCGGGCAGACCCAGTACTTC
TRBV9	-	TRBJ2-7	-	CASSVALAEEQYF	TGTGCCAGCAGCGTAGCCCTAGCAGAAGAGCAGTACTTC
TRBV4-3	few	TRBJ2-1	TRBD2	CASSRTSGRGNEQFF	TGCGCCAGCAGCCGAACTAGCGGGAGGGGCAATGAGCAGTTCTTC
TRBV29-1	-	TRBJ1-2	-	CSVPYRTNYGYTF	TGCAGCGTGCCCTATCGGACTAACTATGGCTACACCTTC
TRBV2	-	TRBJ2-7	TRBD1	CASTRDRSYEQYF	TGTGCCAGCACCCGGGACAGATCCTACGAGCAGTACTTC
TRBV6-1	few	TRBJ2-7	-	CASTFGRGYEQYF	TGTGCCAGCACCTTCGGACGGGGCTACGAGCAGTACTTC
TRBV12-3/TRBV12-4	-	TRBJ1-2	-	CASSLHLYGYTF	TGTGCCAGCAGTTTACATTTGTATGGCTACACCTTC
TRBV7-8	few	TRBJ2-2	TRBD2	CASSLAPGLAGHKWSGELFF	TGTGCCAGCAGCTTGGCCCCGGGACTAGCGGGGCACAAATGGTCCGGGGAGCTGTTTTTT
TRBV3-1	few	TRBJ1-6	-	CASSQTGPNSPLHF	TGTGCCAGCAGCCAAACAGGGCCTAATTCACCCCTCCACTTT
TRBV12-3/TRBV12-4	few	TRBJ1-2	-	CASSFLAAGPNYGYTF	TGTGCCAGCAGTTTTCTGGCAGCTGGGCCGAACTATGGCTACACCTTC
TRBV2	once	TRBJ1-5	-	CASSFEDVGNQPQHF	TGTGCCAGCAGCTTCGAGGACGTGGGCAATCAGCCCCAGCATTTT
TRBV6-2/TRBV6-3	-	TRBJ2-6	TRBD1	CASSPGTVLAGANVLTF	TGTGCCAGCAGCCCCGGGACAGTCCTCGCGGGGGCCAACGTCCTGACTTTC
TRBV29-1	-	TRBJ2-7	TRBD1	CSVEDPTGGPYEQYF	TGCAGCGTTGAAGATCCCACAGGGGGCCCGTACGAGCAGTACTTC
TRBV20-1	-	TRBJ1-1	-	CSAGQWGQAEAFF	TGCAGTGCTGGCCAATGGGGTCAGGCTGAAGCTTTCTTT
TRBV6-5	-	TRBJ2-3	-	CASSYIDTQYF	TGTGCCAGCAGTTACATAGATACGCAGTATTTT
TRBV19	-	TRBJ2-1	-	CASSIIFRTRYNEQFF	TGTGCCAGTAGTATAATTTTCAGGACAAGGTACAATGAGCAGTTCTTC
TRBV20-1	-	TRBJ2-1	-	CSAAAGPGDEQFF	TGCAGTGCAGCCGCCGGGCCCGGGGATGAGCAGTTCTTC
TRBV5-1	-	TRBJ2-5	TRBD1	CASSSGQVQETQYF	TGCGCCAGCAGCTCAGGACAGGTTCAAGAGACCCAGTACTTC
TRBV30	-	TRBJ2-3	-	CACSSKERGTDTQYF	TGTGCCTGTTCGTCAAAAGAGAGGGGCACAGATACGCAGTATTTT
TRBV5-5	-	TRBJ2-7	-	CASASRISYEQYF	TGTGCCAGCGCCTCGCGGATATCCTACGAGCAGTACTTC
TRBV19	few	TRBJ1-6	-	CASSTSRGTTSSPLHF	TGTGCCAGTAGTACCTCCCGGGGCACCACGAGCTCACCCCTCCACTTT
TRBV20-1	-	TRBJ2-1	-	CSAREASSYNEQFF	TGCAGTGCTAGAGAGGCGAGCTCCTACAATGAGCAGTTCTTC
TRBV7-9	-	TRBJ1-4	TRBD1	CASSPGTGGEKLFF	TGTGCCAGCAGCCCCGGGACAGGGGGTGAAAAACTGTTTTTT